The TCR beta chain described here comes from a study of cytomegalovirus exposure and HLA in healthy donors. The study ran its PCR with 60 Vbeta and 13 Jbeta primers. Generated by immunoSEQ multiplex PCR, the TCRdb table keeps only in-frame clones and is missing some. The sample lists about 170,000 clones; more than 80% were seen once. A few counts support this clone. CDR1 and CDR2 (germline): PRHDT, FYEKMQ (reference sequence). The CDR3 runs 15 residues. V trimming: 5 bases; J trimming: 5 bases; junction bases outside the gene matches: 10. What was sequenced was PBMCs. This chain joins TRBV13 and TRBJ1-1; 8 bases are a match to TRBD1. The receptor was derived from a young man in good health and CMV-seronegative. CDR3 region: CASSPGQGDLTEAFF. CDR3 coding DNA: TGTGCCAGCAGCCCAGGACAGGGTGATTTGACTGAAGCTTTCTTT.